This record concerns one T cell receptor (beta chain) sequence. This entry belongs to a study of OX40 agonist ivuxolimab in advanced cancers. As for the study in general: Ivuxolimab, which is an agonistic anti-OX40 (CD134) antibody, was administered to the patients. Prior anti-PD-1, anti-PD-L1 or anti-CTLA-4 therapy was allowed; approximately 40% had some.

The CDR3 has 15 amino acids. Germline CDR1 and CDR2: LNHDA and SQIVND (reference sequence). The germline V and J ends were trimmed by 4 bases and 2 bases, with 12 bases remaining between them. Method: immunoSEQ multiplex PCR; TCRdb's copy keeps in-frame clones and lacks some. This table has tens of thousands of clones, approximately 86% appearing once. Blood sampling took place at baseline, cycle 4 day 1, and cycle 7 day 1. The chain combines TRBV19 with TRBJ1-5; maybe TRBD1 (5 bases). The sequence was collected from an adult with an advanced solid tumor such as melanoma, head and neck, liver or kidney cancer. The material sequenced was CD4+ or CD8+ T cells sorted from blood, taken in a trial of the OX40 agonist ivuxolimab. The CDR3 region has the DNA TGTGCCAGTAGTACCAGGACATTGGGCAATCAGCCCCAGCATTTT. Its protein is CASSTRTLGNQPQHF. Full variable domain (missing parts from reference TRBV19 and TRBJ1-5): DGGITQSPKYLFRKEGQNVTLSCEQNLNHDAMYWYRQDPGQGLRLIYYSQIVNDFQKGDIAEGYSVSREKKESFPLTVTSAQKNPTAFYLCASSTRTLGNQPQHFGDGTRLSIL.